The 20 T cell receptor beta chains listed next were all sequenced from one sample in a study of blood T cell repertoires in COVID-19. Method: immunoSEQ multiplex PCR; TCRdb's copy keeps in-frame clones and lacks some. The repertoire has under 300,000 clones, about 88% of them found once; the top ten carry more than 1.1%. Sequenced: peripheral blood. The source is a human donor with COVID-19, enrolled during active disease. The donor label of this sample is uncertain.

V usage is TRBV28 and J usage is TRBJ2-3; unclear D gene. CDR3 size: 13 residues. The V end lost 5 bases, the J end lost 4 bases, and 10 bases lay between the germline ends. Germline-derived CDR1 and CDR2 are MDHEN and SYDVKM. CDR3: CASSPVGPDTQYF. DNA for the CDR3: TGTGCCAGCAGTCCTGTGGGCCCAGATACGCAGTATTTT.

The chain recombines TRBV28 with TRBJ2-3; tentative D call: TRBD2 (6 bases). This CDR3 is built from 13 residues. Germline V gene data show CDR1 as MDHEN and CDR2 as SYDVKM. V shed 6 bases and J shed 4 bases, with 11 bases lying between them. CDR3: CASRSRRADTQYF. The CDR3 DNA reads as TGTGCCAGCAGATCCCGGAGGGCAGATACGCAGTATTTT.

This clone was observed a single time. This chain joins TRBV11-2 and TRBJ2-1, with TRBD2 matching over 13 bases. This CDR3 has 19 amino acids. The trim removed 4 bases at V and 4 bases at J, leaving 13 bases unmatched. CDR1 SGHAT and CDR2 FQNNGV come from the germline V gene. The DNA for the CDR3 is TGTGCCAGCAGCTCCGTAACTAGCGGGAGGGCCGCCTTTTACAATGAGCAGTTCTTC. Amino acid sequence: CASSSVTSGRAAFYNEQFF.

This clone was detected only once. Relative to the germline gene, one junction end is altered; a read error may explain this. The chain uses TRBV7-6 and TRBJ2-1; D gene uncertain. The CDR3 covers 10 residues. Germline-derived CDR1 and CDR2 are SGHVS and FNYEAQ. Here the CDR3 DNA reads TGTGCCAGCAGCTCCCGGGTTCTCCTCTTC. Translating gives CASSSRVLLF.

The chain couples TRBV4-1 to TRBJ1-1; D possibly corresponds to TRBD1 (5 bases). Germline lookup yields CDR1 MGHRA and CDR2 YSYEKL. The CDR3 length is 19 residues. Trimming cost V 0 bases and J 0 bases, with 20 bases left between them. CDR3 DNA: TGCGCCAGCAGCCAAGATACCCCCAGCCGCAGGACAATGAACACTGAAGCTTTCTTT. It translates to CASSQDTPSRRTMNTEAFF.

This rearrangement joins TRBV5-4 to TRBJ2-7; the D gene is possibly TRBD2 (5 bases). Germline loops: CDR1 SGHNT, CDR2 YYREEE (reference sequence). The CDR3 extends over 13 amino acids. V lost 6 bases and J lost 4, with 14 bases in between. This chain's CDR3 is CASTGRVGYEQYF. In DNA, the CDR3 is TGTGCCAGCACCGGGCGGGTAGGGTACGAGCAGTACTTC.

The V and J genes are TRBV7-2 and TRBJ2-3; D is ambiguous. There are 16 residues in the CDR3. The germline V gene encodes CDR1 SGHTA and CDR2 FQGNSA. Trimming removed 1 base from V and 0 bases from J, with 11 bases in between. CDR3 amino acids: CASSLGAHPSTDTQYF. DNA of the CDR3: TGTGCCAGCAGCTTAGGGGCCCATCCAAGCACAGATACGCAGTATTTT.

This clone was detected only a few times. The chain recombines TRBV10-2 with TRBJ2-7, with 10 bases lining up with TRBD1. Germline CDR1 is WSHSY and CDR2 is SAAADI. V gave up 2 bases and J gave up 7 bases; unmatched junction bases: 5. This CDR3 has 14 residues. The CDR3: CASSELDRGVEQYF. CDR3 DNA: TGCGCCAGCAGTGAGCTGGACAGGGGGGTAGAGCAGTACTTC.

The V and J genes are TRBV19 and TRBJ1-5; 7 bases map to TRBD1. Germline CDR1 is LNHDA and CDR2 is SQIVND (reference sequence). V lost 5 bases, J lost 6 bases, and 7 bases stayed unmatched. This CDR3 has 14 amino acids. CDR3 amino acids: CASSPTGAGQPQHF. The CDR3 DNA follows: TGTGCCAGTAGTCCTACAGGGGCTGGTCAGCCCCAGCATTTT.

This chain links TRBV15 with TRBJ2-7, with 8 bases identical to TRBD1. This CDR3 comprises 14 residues. Trimming removed 2 bases from V and 5 bases from J; junction bases left unmatched: 5. Looked up from germline, CDR1 is LNHNV and CDR2 is YYDKDF (reference sequence). The CDR3 loop is CATSRKTGADEQYF. The CDR3 nucleotides read TGTGCCACCAGCAGAAAGACAGGGGCGGACGAGCAGTACTTC.

This chain links TRBV20-1 with TRBJ2-2; 7 bases are shared with TRBD1. This CDR3 is built from 16 residues. V lost 3 bases to trimming and J lost 3 bases; unmatched junction nucleotides: 10. CDR1 is DFQATT and CDR2 is SNEGSKA in the germline V gene (reference sequence). The DNA of the CDR3 is TGCAGTGCTAGTTACCCCAAAACAGGGGACACCGGGGAGCTGTTTTTT. Its protein product is CSASYPKTGDTGELFF.

The chain couples TRBV19 to TRBJ2-1, with TRBD2 matching 8 bases. Germline V CDR1 and CDR2: LNHDA, SQIVND (reference sequence). With 5 bases clipped from V and 0 bases from J, the junction kept 9 bases outside the gene matches. The CDR3 contains 17 residues. The CDR3 is CASSPGGLAGSYNEQFF. The CDR3 region has the DNA TGTGCCAGTAGTCCCGGAGGGCTAGCGGGCTCCTACAATGAGCAGTTCTTC.

The chain couples TRBV9 to TRBJ2-5, with TRBD2 matching over 11 bases. Germline-derived CDR1 and CDR2 are SGDLS and YYNGEE. V trimming: 1 base; J trimming: 4 bases; junction bases outside the gene matches: 3. The CDR3 is 15 residues long. The CDR3 DNA reads as TGTGCCAGCAGCGTACTAGCGGGAGGTCTAGAGACCCAGTACTTC. Its protein product is CASSVLAGGLETQYF.

This rearrangement joins TRBV24-1 to TRBJ1-5; no firm D call. Per the germline V gene, CDR1 is KGHDR and CDR2 is SFDVKD. The CDR3 is 14 amino acids. Between the trimmed V and J ends, which lost 4 bases and 3 bases, there was a span of 9 bases. In nucleotides, the CDR3 is TGTGCCACCAGTGACAACTTAGCCAATCAGCCCCAGCATTTT. Its protein is CATSDNLANQPQHF.

V gene TRBV12-5 combines with J gene TRBJ2-3, with a weak D call TRBD2 (6 bases). CDR3 length: 14 amino acids. Germline V gene sequence: CDR1 LGHNT, CDR2 FRNRAP. Between the trimmed V and J ends, which lost 4 bases and 3 bases, there was a span of 11 bases. CDR3 bases: TGTGCTAGTGGTTCGACTAGGGCAACAGATACGCAGTATTTT. Amino acid sequence: CASGSTRATDTQYF.

As DNA, the CDR3 is TGTGCCGGGAACAGGGAGGGAAACACTGAAGCTTTCTTT. This sequence encodes CAGNREGNTEAFF. The chain joins TRBV30 to TRBJ1-1; maybe TRBD1 (6 bases). The CDR3 runs 13 residues. Trimming removed 8 bases from V and 2 bases from J, with 15 bases in between. CDR1 and CDR2 (germline): GTSNPN, SVGIG (reference sequence).

The rearrangement joins TRBV6-6 to TRBJ1-5; 8 bases line up with TRBD1. V lost 5 bases and J lost 3; bases outside the gene matches: 9. The CDR3 is 16 residues long. Germline CDR1 is MNHNY and CDR2 is SVGAGI (reference sequence). In nucleotides, the CDR3 is TGTGCCAGCAGTACATTCCAGGGGGCGAACAATCAGCCCCAGCATTTT. Translating gives CASSTFQGANNQPQHF.

This chain uses TRBV7-3 with TRBJ2-5; TRBD2 is a possible D gene (5 bases). V was cut by 3 bases and J by 5 bases, with 13 bases left in between. The CDR3 has 14 residues. CDR1 and CDR2 (germline): SGHTA, FQGTGA. The CDR3 DNA reads as TGTGCCAGCAGCTTGAACACCGGCGGGGAGACCCAGTACTTC. Translated: CASSLNTGGETQYF. Based on the CDR3 plus reference TRBV7-3 and TRBJ2-5, the full variable domain is GAGVSQTPSNKVTEKGKYVELRCDPISGHTALYWYRQSLGQGPEFLIYFQGTGAADDSGLPNDRFFAVRPEGSVSTLKIQRTERGDSAVYLCASSLNTGGETQYFGPGTRLLVL.

The gene calls are TRBV7-2 and TRBJ2-7, with unresolved D. The ends were cut back, 2 bases at V and 0 bases at J, with 8 bases in the middle. From germline, CDR1 is SGHTA and CDR2 FQGNSA. This CDR3 contains 14 residues. In DNA form, the CDR3 reads TGTGCCAGCAGCTTACAGGCCAGCTCCTACGAGCAGTACTTC. Amino acid sequence: CASSLQASSYEQYF. The variable domain in full, with the rest retrieved from reference TRBV7-2 and TRBJ2-7, is GAGVSQSPSNKVTEKGKDVELRCDPISGHTALYWYRQSLGQGLEFLIYFQGNSAPDKSGLPSDRFSAERTGGSVSTLTIQRTQQEDSAVYLCASSLQASSYEQYFGPGTRLTVT.

A remark on this clone: Within the sample, other DNA sequences also encode this same CDR3. CDR3 region: CATSRDRVSNQPQHF. In DNA form, the CDR3 reads TGTGCCACCAGCAGAGACAGGGTTAGCAATCAGCCCCAGCATTTT. The chain is built from TRBV15 and TRBJ1-5; TRBD1 might be the D (5 bases). This CDR3 region has 15 residues. V lost 0 bases to trimming and J lost 0 bases, with 6 bases between them. Germline V gives CDR1 LNHNV, CDR2 YYDKDF (reference sequence).